This T cell receptor beta chain came from a study of blood T cell repertoires in COVID-19. The wider study: T cells, B-cell-depleted T cells, or PBMCs provided the cDNA or gDNA that served as material.

Data came from immunoSEQ multiplex PCR; TCRdb stores just in-frame clones and leaves some out. The repertoire consists of more than 80,000 clones, with around 80% occurring once and the leading ten covering roughly 6%. V was pared by 6 bases and J by 11 bases, with 13 bases between. In germline, CDR1 is SNHLY, CDR2 FYNNEI. The CDR3 sequence is 12 residues long. The sequence came from a man older than 75 with COVID-19, enrolled during active disease. Sequences were obtained from peripheral blood. V and J are TRBV2 and TRBJ1-4; D unresolved. The CDR3, as DNA: TGTGCCAGCAGGGAGGACGGGCTGAAACTGTTTTTT. Its protein is CASREDGLKLFF.